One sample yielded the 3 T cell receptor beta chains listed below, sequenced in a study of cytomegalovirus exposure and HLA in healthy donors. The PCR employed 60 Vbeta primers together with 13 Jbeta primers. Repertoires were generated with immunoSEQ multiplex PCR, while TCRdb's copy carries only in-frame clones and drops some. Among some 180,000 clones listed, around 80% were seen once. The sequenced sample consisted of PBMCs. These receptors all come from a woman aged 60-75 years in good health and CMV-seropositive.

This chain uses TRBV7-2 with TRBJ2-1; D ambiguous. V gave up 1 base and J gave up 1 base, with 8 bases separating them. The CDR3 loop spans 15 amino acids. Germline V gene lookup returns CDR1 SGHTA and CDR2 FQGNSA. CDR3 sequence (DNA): TGTGCCAGCAGCTTAGTTCACAGTTCCTACAATGAGCAGTTCTTC. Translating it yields CASSLVHSSYNEQFF.

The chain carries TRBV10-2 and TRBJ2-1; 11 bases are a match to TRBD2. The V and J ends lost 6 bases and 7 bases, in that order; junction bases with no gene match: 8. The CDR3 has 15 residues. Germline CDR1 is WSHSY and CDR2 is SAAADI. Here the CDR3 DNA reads TGCGCCAGCAGGGAAACTAGCGGGGGATGGAATGAGCAGTTCTTC. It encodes CASRETSGGWNEQFF.

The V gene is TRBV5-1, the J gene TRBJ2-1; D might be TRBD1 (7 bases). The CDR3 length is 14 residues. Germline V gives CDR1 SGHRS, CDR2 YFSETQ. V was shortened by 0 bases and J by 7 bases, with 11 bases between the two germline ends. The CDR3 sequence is CASSLAPGGNEQFF. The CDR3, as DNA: TGCGCCAGCAGCTTGGCCCCAGGGGGGAATGAGCAGTTCTTC. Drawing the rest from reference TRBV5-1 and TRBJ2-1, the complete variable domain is KAGVTQTPRYLIKTRGQQVTLSCSPISGHRSVSWYQQTPGQGLQFLFEYFSETQRNKGNFPGRFSGRQFSNSRSEMNVSTLELGDSALYLCASSLAPGGNEQFFGPGTRLTVL.